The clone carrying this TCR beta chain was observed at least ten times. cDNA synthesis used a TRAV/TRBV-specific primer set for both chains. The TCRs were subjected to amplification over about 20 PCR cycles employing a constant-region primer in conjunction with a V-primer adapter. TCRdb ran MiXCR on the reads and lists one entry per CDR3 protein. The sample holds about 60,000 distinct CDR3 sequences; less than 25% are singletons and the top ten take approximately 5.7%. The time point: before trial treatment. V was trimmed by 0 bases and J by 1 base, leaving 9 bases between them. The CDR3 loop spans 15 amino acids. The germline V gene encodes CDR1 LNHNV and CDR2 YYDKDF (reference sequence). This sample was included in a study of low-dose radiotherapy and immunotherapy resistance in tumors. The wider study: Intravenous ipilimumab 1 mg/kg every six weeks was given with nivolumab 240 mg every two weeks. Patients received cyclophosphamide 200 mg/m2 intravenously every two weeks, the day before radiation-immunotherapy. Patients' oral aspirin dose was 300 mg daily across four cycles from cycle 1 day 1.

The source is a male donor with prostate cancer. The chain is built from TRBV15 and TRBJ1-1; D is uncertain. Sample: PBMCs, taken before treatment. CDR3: CATSRDGTPNTEAFF. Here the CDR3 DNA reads TGTGCCACCAGCAGAGATGGTACACCGAACACTGAAGCTTTCTTT.